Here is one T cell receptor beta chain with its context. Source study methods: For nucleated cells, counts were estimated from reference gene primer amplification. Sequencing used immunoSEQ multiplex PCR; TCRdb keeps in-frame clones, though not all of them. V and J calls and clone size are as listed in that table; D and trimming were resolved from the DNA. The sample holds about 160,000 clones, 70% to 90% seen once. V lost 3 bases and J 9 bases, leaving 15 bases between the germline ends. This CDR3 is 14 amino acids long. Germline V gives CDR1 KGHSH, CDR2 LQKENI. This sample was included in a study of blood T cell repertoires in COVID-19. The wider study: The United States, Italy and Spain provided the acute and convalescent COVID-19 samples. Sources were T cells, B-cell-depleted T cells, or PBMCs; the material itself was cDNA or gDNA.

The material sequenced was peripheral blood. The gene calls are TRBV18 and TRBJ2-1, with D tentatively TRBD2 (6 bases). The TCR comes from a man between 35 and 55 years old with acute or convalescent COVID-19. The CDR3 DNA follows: TGTGCCAGCTCACCTACGGGGGATTGGGGTGAGCAGTTCTTC. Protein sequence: CASSPTGDWGEQFF.